What follows are 26 T cell receptor beta chains derived from one specimen sequenced in a study of Graves' ophthalmopathy and Graves' hyperthyroidism. RNA transcripts provided the template for amplifying TCR beta CDR3 regions. The authors performed first-round RT-PCR with HTBI primers and then a second-round multiplex PCR. Using its own MiXCR run on the multiplex PCR reads, TCRdb lists one record per CDR3 protein. The sample lists under 250,000 distinct CDR3 sequences, roughly 21% occurring once. Sample: peripheral blood. The receptor set was obtained from a woman aged 45 to 65 with Graves' ophthalmopathy.

This clonotype was detected a few times. V gene TRBV12-3 or TRBV12-4 combines with J gene TRBJ2-7; tentatively, D is TRBD1 (6 bases). Between the trimmed V and J ends, which lost 3 bases and 2 bases, there was a span of 17 bases. The CDR3 is 16 amino acids. DNA for the CDR3: TGTGCCAGCAGTTTTGTGGGTTCGGGACACACCTACGAGCAGTACTTC. It yields the protein CASSFVGSGHTYEQYF.

This clonotype was detected ten times or more. The gene calls are TRBV12-3 or TRBV12-4 and TRBJ1-5, with D hard to call. Trimming cost V 3 bases and J 1 base, with 13 bases left between them. The CDR3 contains 16 residues. The CDR3 spells CASSFWGARSNQPQHF. The CDR3 DNA is TGTGCCAGCAGTTTTTGGGGAGCGCGCAGCAATCAGCCCCAGCATTTT.

On this clonotype: With a much larger clone just one base away, this may be a read error. CDR3 in amino acids: CASSLMGLGNSEAFF. CDR3 bases: TGTGCCAGCAGCTTAATGGGACTGGGGAACTCTGAAGCTTTCTTT. The chain carries TRBV7-3 and TRBJ1-1; TRBD1 might be the D (5 bases). The V gene's germline CDR1 is SGHTA and CDR2 FQGTGA. This CDR3 is 15 amino acids long.

This clonotype has a count of ten or more. The V gene is TRBV27, the J gene TRBJ2-7; 9 bases are a match to TRBD2. The CDR3 length is 15 residues. V shed 2 bases, J shed 2 bases, and the junction held 4 bases outside the gene matches. Per the germline V gene, CDR1 is MNHEY and CDR2 is SMNVEV (reference sequence). This chain's CDR3 is CASSLQLAGTYEQYF. CDR3 coding DNA: TGTGCCAGCAGTTTACAGCTAGCGGGAACCTACGAGCAGTACTTC.

This chain links TRBV20-1 with TRBJ1-2; D might be TRBD1 (5 bases). CDR3 length: 14 amino acids. The V gene lost 6 bases and the J gene lost 3 bases, with 17 bases spanning the gap. Germline V lookup: CDR1 DFQATT, CDR2 SNEGSKA (reference sequence). CDR3 protein: CSAEGSKGDYGYTF. CDR3 in DNA: TGCAGTGCGGAGGGGTCCAAAGGGGACTATGGCTACACCTTC.

This clonotype was picked up many times. The chain links TRBV9 to TRBJ2-7; 13 bases are a match to TRBD2. Germline values: CDR1 SGDLS, CDR2 YYNGEE. CDR3 length: 17 amino acids. With V trimmed by 2 bases and J by 4 bases, 9 bases remained unmatched. The CDR3 coding sequence is TGTGCCAGCAGCGTGGACCCTGGGACTAGCGGGAAGTACGAGCAGTACTTC. Translated: CASSVDPGTSGKYEQYF.

In this sample, this clonotype turned up many times. J is TRBJ1-5 and V is TRBV19; D is possibly TRBD1 (5 bases). The germline V gene has CDR1 LNHDA and CDR2 SQIVND (reference sequence). The germline V and J ends were trimmed by 7 bases and 0 bases, with 13 bases remaining between them. This CDR3 is 15 amino acids long. The CDR3 loop reads CASNWAGTSNQPQHF. CDR3 nucleotide sequence: TGTGCCAGTAACTGGGCCGGGACTAGCAATCAGCCCCAGCATTTT.

This clonotype has ten or more counts. The chain is built from TRBV20-1 and TRBJ2-5; no firm D call. Trimming took 3 bases from V and 5 from J, leaving 10 bases between them. The CDR3 is 12 residues long. CDR1 and CDR2 (germline): DFQATT, SNEGSKA (reference sequence). The CDR3 loop is CSASGRTETQYF. The CDR3 nucleotides are TGCAGTGCTAGTGGGCGAACGGAGACCCAGTACTTC.

This clonotype showed up just a few times. The V call is TRBV2, the J call TRBJ2-5; TRBD1 matches 7 bases. V was pared by 2 bases and J by 4 bases, with 7 bases of the junction left unmatched. In germline, CDR1 is SNHLY, CDR2 FYNNEI. This CDR3 is 15 amino acids long. In DNA form, the CDR3 reads TGTGCCAGCAGTGAAATTAGGGGGCAAGGAGAGACCCAGTACTTC. Its protein product is CASSEIRGQGETQYF.

This clonotype came up a few times. The gene calls are TRBV18 and TRBJ1-3, with D possibly TRBD1 on 6 matching bases. The V end was cut by 10 bases, the J end by 2 bases, with 24 bases between. This CDR3 contains 17 residues. Germline CDR1 KGHSH, CDR2 LQKENI. CDR3 nucleotide sequence: TGTGCCACCACCGGGACACCTCGACCTTGGGCTGGAAACACCATATATTTT. It specifies CATTGTPRPWAGNTIYF.

This clonotype was seen many times. CDR3 nucleotides: TGCGCCAGCAGCCAACGCCGGGACAGAATCTACGAGCAGTACTTC. Its protein is CASSQRRDRIYEQYF. The V call is TRBV5-1, the J call TRBJ2-7; TRBD1 aligns across 7 bases. CDR1 and CDR2 (germline): SGHRS, YFSETQ. V was clipped by 4 bases and J by 3 bases; unmatched bases: 10. The CDR3 spans 15 residues.

This clonotype has at least ten counts. The V gene is TRBV6-1, the J gene TRBJ1-2; D gene unclear. Trimming left V 4 bases short and J 4 bases short, with 13 bases between. The germline V gene has CDR1 MNHNS and CDR2 SASEGT. The CDR3 extends over 14 amino acids. CDR3 sequence: CASSVRRGSYGYTF. CDR3 coding DNA: TGTGCCAGCAGTGTAAGACGTGGTAGCTATGGCTACACCTTC.

This clonotype was counted ten times or more. The CDR3 is CASSWGGRGEHF. The DNA for the CDR3 is TGTGCCAGCAGTTGGGGTGGCAGGGGGGAGCATTTT. The chain links TRBV28 to TRBJ1-5, with TRBD1 matching 7 bases. This CDR3 is 12 amino acids long. Germline V CDR1 and CDR2: MDHEN, SYDVKM. After removal of 4 bases from V and 14 bases from J, the junction contained 8 bases not matched to a gene.

The gene calls are TRBV19 and TRBJ2-7, with D maybe TRBD1 (6 bases). The CDR3 runs 11 residues. Between the trimmed V and J ends, which lost 8 bases and 3 bases, there was a span of 8 bases. Germline lookup yields CDR1 LNHDA and CDR2 SQIVND (reference sequence). CDR3 loop: CASGTIYEQYF. The CDR3 bases are TGTGCCAGTGGGACAATCTACGAGCAGTACTTC. The variable domain in full, with the rest retrieved from reference TRBV19 and TRBJ2-7, is DGGITQSPKYLFRKEGQNVTLSCEQNLNHDAMYWYRQDPGQGLRLIYYSQIVNDFQKGDIAEGYSVSREKKESFPLTVTSAQKNPTAFYLCASGTIYEQYFGPGTRLTVT.

The gene calls are TRBV6-5 and TRBJ1-5; D is possibly TRBD1 (6 bases). Per germline, CDR1 MNHEY and CDR2 SVGAGI. The V and J ends lost 5 bases and 6 bases respectively, with 14 bases between them. The CDR3 has 14 residues. The CDR3 DNA reads as TGTGCCAGCAGTACTGGGGGCACGGGTCAGCCCCAGCATTTT. Protein: CASSTGGTGQPQHF.

Many counts were recorded for this clonotype. As DNA, the CDR3 is TGTGCCAGCAGCCTCGGAGCGAACACTGAAGCTTTCTTT. Translated: CASSLGANTEAFF. This chain joins TRBV27 and TRBJ1-1, with no clear D. The CDR3 covers 13 residues. V was clipped by 6 bases and J by 1 base, with 9 bases between them. Germline V gene lookup returns CDR1 MNHEY and CDR2 SMNVEV (reference sequence).

The sample holds many counts of this clonotype. J is TRBJ2-7 and V is TRBV19; TRBD2 agrees at 11 bases. Germline-derived CDR1 and CDR2 are LNHDA and SQIVND (reference sequence). The CDR3 length is 16 residues. Unmatched junction bases numbered 7, after V lost 4 bases and J lost 2 bases. CDR3 DNA: TGTGCCAGTAGTACGACCGGGACTAGCGGAACCTACGAGCAGTACTTC. It yields the protein CASSTTGTSGTYEQYF.

This clonotype was detected ten times or more. The genes are TRBV20-1 and TRBJ1-6, with TRBD1 identical over 8 bases. The ends lost 6 bases at V and 10 bases at J; junction bases unmatched: 5. Germline-derived CDR1 and CDR2 are DFQATT and SNEGSKA (reference sequence). The CDR3 is 12 amino acids. The CDR3 bases are TGCAGTGCACTGGACAGGGACTCACCCCTCCACTTT. Its protein is CSALDRDSPLHF.

Note on this clonotype: This may stem from a read error, because a much larger clone lies one nucleotide away. This sequence joins TRBV10-3 and TRBJ1-6; the D is unclear. Germline V CDR1 and CDR2: ENHRY, SYGVKD. This CDR3 has 12 residues. The CDR3 nucleotides are TGTACCATCGAATCGTTCGGTTCACCCCTCCACTTT. It is translated as CTIESFGSPLHF.

This clonotype has a count of ten or more. CDR3: CASKDSYLETQYF. CDR3 bases: TGTGCCAGCAAGGACAGCTACCTGGAGACCCAGTACTTC. This chain connects TRBV6-1 to TRBJ2-5, with D tentatively TRBD1 (6 bases). With 7 bases removed from V and 5 bases from J, the gap between germline ends came to 14 bases. Germline loops: CDR1 MNHNS, CDR2 SASEGT. The CDR3 covers 13 residues.

The chain couples TRBV28 to TRBJ2-2; D might be TRBD1 (6 bases). The CDR3 runs 16 residues. V dropped 1 base and J dropped 6 bases, with 15 bases sitting between them. The germline CDR1 and CDR2 sequences are MDHEN and SYDVKM. This chain's CDR3 is CASSLSLQGKAGELFF. For the CDR3, the DNA is TGTGCCAGCAGTTTATCTCTACAGGGAAAAGCCGGGGAGCTGTTTTTT.

In this sample, this clonotype turned up many times. This sequence joins TRBV12-3 or TRBV12-4 and TRBJ1-1; D is unresolved. Trimming removed 8 bases at V and 0 bases at J, with 10 bases between. The CDR3 contains 13 residues. CDR3 sequence reads: CASSKTVNTEAFF. CDR3 DNA sequence: TGTGCCAGCTCAAAGACCGTGAACACTGAAGCTTTCTTT.

In this sample, this clonotype turned up many times. This sequence joins TRBV6-1 and TRBJ2-2; 8 bases are a match to TRBD1. Germline V lookup: CDR1 MNHNS, CDR2 SASEGT. This CDR3 region has 12 residues. Unmatched junction bases numbered 0, after V lost 5 bases and J lost 7 bases. The CDR3, as DNA: TGTGCCAGCAGTACAGGGGGCGGGGAGCTGTTTTTT. Encoded protein: CASSTGGGELFF.

This clonotype occurred a few times. The J gene is TRBJ2-5, the V gene TRBV5-1; TRBD1 agrees at 9 bases. Germline V lookup: CDR1 SGHRS, CDR2 YFSETQ. This CDR3 region has 15 residues. The V gene end was trimmed by 0 bases and the J gene end by 5 bases; junction bases not matched to a gene: 5. CDR3 nucleotide sequence: TGCGCCAGCAGCTTGGCTGGACAGGGGACGGAGACCCAGTACTTC. Its translation: CASSLAGQGTETQYF.

Details on this clonotype: Germline and junction disagree at one end, which may indicate a read error. This chain uses TRBV11-1 with TRBJ2-7, with unresolved D. CDR1 is SGHAT and CDR2 is FQDESV in the germline V gene (reference sequence). The CDR3 has 16 amino acids. The CDR3 nucleotides are TGTGCCAGCAGCTTAGCGGCAGTAAAGAGCTCCTACGAGCAGTCCTTC. Translated, it gives CASSLAAVKSSYEQSF.

This chain uses TRBV27 with TRBJ1-5, with TRBD1 matching over 8 bases. Losses at the gene ends were 5 bases for V and 5 bases for J; bases not matched to a gene: 8. The CDR3 loop spans 15 amino acids. CDR1 is MNHEY, CDR2 SMNVEV, per germline (reference sequence). The CDR3: CASSQRTGLDQPQHF. The CDR3 region has the DNA TGTGCCAGCAGTCAACGGACAGGGTTAGATCAGCCCCAGCATTTT.